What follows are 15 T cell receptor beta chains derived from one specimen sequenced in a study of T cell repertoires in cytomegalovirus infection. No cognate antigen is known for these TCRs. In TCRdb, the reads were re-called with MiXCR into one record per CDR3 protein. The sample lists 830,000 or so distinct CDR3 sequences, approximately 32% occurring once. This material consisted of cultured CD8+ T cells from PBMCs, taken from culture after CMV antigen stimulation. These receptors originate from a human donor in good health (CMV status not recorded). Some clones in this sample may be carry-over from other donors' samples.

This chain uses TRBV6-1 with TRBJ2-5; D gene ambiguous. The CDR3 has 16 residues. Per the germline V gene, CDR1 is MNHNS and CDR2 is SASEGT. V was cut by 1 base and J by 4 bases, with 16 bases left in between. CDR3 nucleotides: TGTGCCAGCAGTGAAGAGGTACGGAGACCAAGAGAGACCCAGTACTTC. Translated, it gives CASSEEVRRPRETQYF.

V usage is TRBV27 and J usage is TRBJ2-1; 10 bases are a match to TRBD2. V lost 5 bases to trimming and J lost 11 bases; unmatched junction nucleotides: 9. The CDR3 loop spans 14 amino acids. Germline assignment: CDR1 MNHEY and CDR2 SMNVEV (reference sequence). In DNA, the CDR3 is TGTGCCAGCAGTATTAGCGGGGGGAATCGTCAGCAGTTCTTC. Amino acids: CASSISGGNRQQFF.

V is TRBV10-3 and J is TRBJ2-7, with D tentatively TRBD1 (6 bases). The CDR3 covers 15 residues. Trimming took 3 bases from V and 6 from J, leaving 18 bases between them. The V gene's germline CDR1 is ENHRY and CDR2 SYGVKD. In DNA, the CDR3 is TGTGCCATCAGTGACCGAGACTCAGGGGTGGTCGAGCAGTACTTC. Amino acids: CAISDRDSGVVEQYF.

CDR3 sequence: CASSYPRRDEKLFF. The CDR3 coding sequence is TGTGCCAGCAGTTACCCCCGGCGGGATGAAAAACTGTTTTTT. V and J are TRBV6-6 and TRBJ1-4; D remains unclear. Germline assignment: CDR1 MNHNY and CDR2 SVGAGI (reference sequence). Trimming removed 2 bases at V and 6 bases at J, with 10 bases between. This CDR3 comprises 14 residues.

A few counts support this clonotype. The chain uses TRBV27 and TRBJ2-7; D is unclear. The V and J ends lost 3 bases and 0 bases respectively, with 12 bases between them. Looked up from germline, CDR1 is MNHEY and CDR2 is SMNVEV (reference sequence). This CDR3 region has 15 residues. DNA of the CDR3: TGTGCCAGCAGTTTGGTCCCTACGAGCTCCTACGAGCAGTACTTC. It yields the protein CASSLVPTSSYEQYF.

This CDR3 reads CASSFQGAGGYTF. The CDR3 region has the DNA TGTGCCAGCAGCTTCCAGGGGGCAGGAGGCTACACCTTC. The chain has TRBV7-9 and TRBJ1-2, with 8 bases fitting TRBD1. The CDR3 covers 13 residues. Trimming cost V 3 bases and J 8 bases; bases outside gene matches: 5. Germline-derived CDR1 and CDR2 are SEHNR and FQNEAQ (reference sequence).

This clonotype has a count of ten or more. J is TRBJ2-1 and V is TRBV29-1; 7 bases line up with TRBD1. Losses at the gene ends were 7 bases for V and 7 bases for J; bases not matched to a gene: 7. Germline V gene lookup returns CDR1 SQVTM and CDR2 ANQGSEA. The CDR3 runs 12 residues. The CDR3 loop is CSGRQGWNEQFF. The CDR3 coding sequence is TGCAGCGGCCGACAGGGTTGGAATGAGCAGTTCTTC.

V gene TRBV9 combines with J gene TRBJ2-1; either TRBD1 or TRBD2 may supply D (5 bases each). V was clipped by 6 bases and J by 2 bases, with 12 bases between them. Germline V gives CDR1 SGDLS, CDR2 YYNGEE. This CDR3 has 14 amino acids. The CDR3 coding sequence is TGTGCCAGCAACACGGGGACCACCTACAATGAGCAGTTCTTC. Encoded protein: CASNTGTTYNEQFF.

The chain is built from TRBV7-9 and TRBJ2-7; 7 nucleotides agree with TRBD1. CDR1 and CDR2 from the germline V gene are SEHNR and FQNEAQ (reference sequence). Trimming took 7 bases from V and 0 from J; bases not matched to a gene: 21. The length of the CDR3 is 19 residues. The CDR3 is CASTSSRGRYADPSYEQYF. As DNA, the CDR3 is TGTGCCAGCACCAGCAGTAGGGGGCGTTATGCTGACCCCTCCTACGAGCAGTACTTC.

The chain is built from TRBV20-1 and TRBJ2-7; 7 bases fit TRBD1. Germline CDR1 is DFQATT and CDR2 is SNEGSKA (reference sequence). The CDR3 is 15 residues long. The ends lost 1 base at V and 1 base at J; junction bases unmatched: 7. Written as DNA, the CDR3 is TGCAGTGCTAGAGCCAGACAGGGACGGTCCTACGAGCAGTACTTC. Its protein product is CSARARQGRSYEQYF.

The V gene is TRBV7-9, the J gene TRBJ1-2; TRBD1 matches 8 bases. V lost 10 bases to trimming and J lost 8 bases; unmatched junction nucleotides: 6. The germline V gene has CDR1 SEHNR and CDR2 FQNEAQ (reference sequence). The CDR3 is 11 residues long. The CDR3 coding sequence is TGTGCCATCCCGACAGGGGACGGCTACACCTTC. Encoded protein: CAIPTGDGYTF.

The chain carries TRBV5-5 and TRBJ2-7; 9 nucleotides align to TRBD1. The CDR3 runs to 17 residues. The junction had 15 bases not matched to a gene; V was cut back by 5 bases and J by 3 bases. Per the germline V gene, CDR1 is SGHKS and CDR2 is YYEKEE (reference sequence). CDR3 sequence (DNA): TGTGCCAGCAGAGGGGGACAGGGCGGACCAGTTGGCTACGAGCAGTACTTC. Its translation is CASRGGQGGPVGYEQYF.

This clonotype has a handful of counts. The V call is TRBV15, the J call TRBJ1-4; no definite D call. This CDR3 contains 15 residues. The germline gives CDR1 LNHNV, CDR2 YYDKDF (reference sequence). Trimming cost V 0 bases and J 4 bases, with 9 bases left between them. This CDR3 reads CATSRDTPSNEKLFF. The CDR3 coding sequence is TGTGCCACCAGCAGAGATACGCCGAGTAATGAAAAACTGTTTTTT.

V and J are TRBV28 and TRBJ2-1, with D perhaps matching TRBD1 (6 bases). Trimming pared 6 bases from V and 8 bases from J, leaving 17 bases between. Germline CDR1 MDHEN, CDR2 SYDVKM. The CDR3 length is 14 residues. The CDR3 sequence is CASRLGVEGDEQFF. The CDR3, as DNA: TGTGCCAGCAGGTTGGGGGTCGAGGGGGATGAGCAGTTCTTC.

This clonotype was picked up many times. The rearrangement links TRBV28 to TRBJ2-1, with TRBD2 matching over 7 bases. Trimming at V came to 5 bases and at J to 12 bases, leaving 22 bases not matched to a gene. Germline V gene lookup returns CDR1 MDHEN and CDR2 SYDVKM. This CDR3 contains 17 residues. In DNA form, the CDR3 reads TGTGCCAGCAGTCCGATACCGCGAACGGGGGGAAAACAATGGCAGTTCTTC. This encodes CASSPIPRTGGKQWQFF.